This record covers a single TCR beta chain. The data were taken from a study of blood T cell repertoires in COVID-19. The method was immunoSEQ multiplex PCR; TCRdb's version includes in-frame clones alone and lacks a portion of them. The data show some 290,000 clones, with approximately 87% seen just once and around 4.5% held by the top ten. The sequenced sample consisted of peripheral blood. The receptor was isolated from a man between 60 and 70 years old who had recovered from COVID-19.

As DNA, the CDR3 is TGTGCCAGCAGTTACCAGCGGGATAACACCGGGGAGCTGTTTTTT. Its translation: CASSYQRDNTGELFF. The gene calls are TRBV6-5 and TRBJ2-2; 7 nucleotides line up with TRBD2. CDR1 MNHEY and CDR2 SVGAGI come from the germline V gene. After removal of 2 bases from V and 2 bases from J, the junction contained 2 bases not matched to a gene. This CDR3 is built from 15 residues.